This T cell receptor beta chain was profiled in a study of human T cells and chemical hapten exposure. About the study: The use of 2% DPC on around 2 cm by around 2 cm of upper inner arm skin constituted sensitization.

CDR1 is LNHDA, CDR2 SQIVND, per germline (reference sequence). The CDR3 is 14 residues long. V dropped 6 bases and J dropped 5 bases, with 14 bases sitting between them. TCRdb itself ran the RACE reads through MiXCR, one entry per CDR3 protein. Among roughly 90,000 distinct CDR3 sequences, about a tenth were seen once, and the ten largest hold about 1%. Study results and limitations: Significantly greater numbers of large CDR3 similarity clusters came from expanded TCRs than from controls.

Time point defined: patch test 3, about 24 weeks after DPC sensitization. Treatment reported: therapeutic diphenylcyclopropenone sensitization with weekly scalp DPC. This clonotype has a count of ten or more. Antigen unknown. This material consisted of whole blood, taken in connection with sensitization to the hapten diphenylcyclopropenone (DPC). The rearrangement joins TRBV19 to TRBJ2-1; either TRBD1 or TRBD2 may fit D (5 bases each). This sequence was found in a woman aged 25 to 39 with alopecia areata. Some clones in this sample may be carry-over from other donors' samples. CDR3: CASSYGTINNEQFF. The CDR3 DNA reads TGTGCCAGTAGCTACGGGACCATAAACAATGAGCAGTTCTTC.